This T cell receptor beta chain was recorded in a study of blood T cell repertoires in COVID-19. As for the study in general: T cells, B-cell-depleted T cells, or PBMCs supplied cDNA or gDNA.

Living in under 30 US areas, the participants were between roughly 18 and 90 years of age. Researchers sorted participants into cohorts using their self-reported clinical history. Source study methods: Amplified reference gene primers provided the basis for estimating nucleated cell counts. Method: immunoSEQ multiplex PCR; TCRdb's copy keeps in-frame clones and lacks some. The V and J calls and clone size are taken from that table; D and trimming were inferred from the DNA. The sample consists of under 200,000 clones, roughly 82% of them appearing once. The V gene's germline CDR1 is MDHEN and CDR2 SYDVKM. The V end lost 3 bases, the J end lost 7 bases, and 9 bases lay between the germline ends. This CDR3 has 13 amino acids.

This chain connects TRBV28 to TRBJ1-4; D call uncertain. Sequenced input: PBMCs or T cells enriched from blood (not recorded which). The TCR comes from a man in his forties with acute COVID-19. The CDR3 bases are TGTGCCAGCAGTTTGGCTTCTGGTGAAAAACTGTTTTTT. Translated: CASSLASGEKLFF. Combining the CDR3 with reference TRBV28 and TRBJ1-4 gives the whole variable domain DVKVTQSSRYLVKRTGEKVFLECVQDMDHENMFWYRQDPGLGLRLIYFSYDVKMKEKGDIPEGYSVSREKKERFSLILESASTNQTSMYLCASSLASGEKLFFGSGTQLSVL.